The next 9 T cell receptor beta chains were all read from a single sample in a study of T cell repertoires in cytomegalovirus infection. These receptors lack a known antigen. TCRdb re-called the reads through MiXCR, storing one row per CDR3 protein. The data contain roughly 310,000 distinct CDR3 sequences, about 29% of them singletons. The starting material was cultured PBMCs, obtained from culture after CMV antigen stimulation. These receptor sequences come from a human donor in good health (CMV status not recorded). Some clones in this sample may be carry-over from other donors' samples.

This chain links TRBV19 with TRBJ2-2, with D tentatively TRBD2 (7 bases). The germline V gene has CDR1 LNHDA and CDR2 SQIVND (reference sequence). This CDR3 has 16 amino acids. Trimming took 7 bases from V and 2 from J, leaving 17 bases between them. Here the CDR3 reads CASTEGGGLNTGELFF. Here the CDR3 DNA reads TGTGCCAGTACAGAGGGGGGGGGGTTAAACACCGGGGAGCTGTTTTTT.

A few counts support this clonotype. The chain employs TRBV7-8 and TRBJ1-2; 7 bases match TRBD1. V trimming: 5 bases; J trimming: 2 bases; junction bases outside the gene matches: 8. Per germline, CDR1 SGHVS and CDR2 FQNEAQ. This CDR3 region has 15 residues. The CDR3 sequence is CASSPAGQSNYGYTF. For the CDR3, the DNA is TGTGCCAGCAGCCCCGCGGGACAGAGCAACTATGGCTACACCTTC.

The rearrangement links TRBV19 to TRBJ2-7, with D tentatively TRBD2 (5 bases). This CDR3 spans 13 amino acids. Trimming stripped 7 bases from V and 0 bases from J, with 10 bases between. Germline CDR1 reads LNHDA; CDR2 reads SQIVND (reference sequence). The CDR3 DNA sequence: TGTGCCAGTACCCCGGGGAACTCCTACGAGCAGTACTTC. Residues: CASTPGNSYEQYF.

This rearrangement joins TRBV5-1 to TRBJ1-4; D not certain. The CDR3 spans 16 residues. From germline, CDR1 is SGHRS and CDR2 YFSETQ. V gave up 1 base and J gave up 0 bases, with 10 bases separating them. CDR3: CASSLFTQSTNEKLFF. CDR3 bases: TGCGCCAGCAGCTTGTTTACACAATCAACTAATGAAAAACTGTTTTTT.

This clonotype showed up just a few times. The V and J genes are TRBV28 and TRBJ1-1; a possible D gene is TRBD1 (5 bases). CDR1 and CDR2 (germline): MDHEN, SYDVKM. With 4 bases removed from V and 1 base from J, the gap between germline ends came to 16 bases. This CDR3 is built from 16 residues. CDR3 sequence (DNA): TGTGCCAGCAGTTCGGCTTCGGGACCGGCGAACACTGAAGCTTTCTTT. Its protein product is CASSSASGPANTEAFF.

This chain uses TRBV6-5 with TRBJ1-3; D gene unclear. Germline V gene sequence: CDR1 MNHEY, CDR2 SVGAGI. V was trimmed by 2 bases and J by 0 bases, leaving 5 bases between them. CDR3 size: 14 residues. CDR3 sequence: CASSYRTSGNTIYF. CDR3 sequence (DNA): TGTGCCAGCAGTTACCGAACCTCTGGAAACACCATATATTTT.

The CDR3: CASSPGWSGRGGDTQYF. In nucleotides, the CDR3 is TGTGCCAGCAGCCCCGGATGGAGCGGGAGGGGGGGGGATACGCAGTATTTT. The rearrangement links TRBV6-6 to TRBJ2-3, with TRBD2 identical over 10 bases. CDR3 length equals 17 residues. Unmatched junction bases numbered 15, after V lost 6 bases and J lost 6 bases. Germline lookup yields CDR1 MNHNY and CDR2 SVGAGI (reference sequence).

CDR3 DNA: TGTGCCAGCAGCTCCCTCAGGTACTCTGGAAACACCATATATTTT. This sequence encodes CASSSLRYSGNTIYF. The chain carries TRBV7-6 and TRBJ1-3; D ambiguous. V was cut by 4 bases and J by 0 bases, with 10 bases left in between. Germline CDR1 reads SGHVS; CDR2 reads FNYEAQ. This CDR3 is 15 amino acids long.

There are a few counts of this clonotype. The CDR3 nucleotides are TGTGCCAGCAGTTCCCCCGGGGGGGGGACCTTC. Its translation is CASSSPGGGTF. This rearrangement joins TRBV12-3 or TRBV12-4 to TRBJ1-2; D possibly corresponds to TRBD1 (5 bases). The V end lost 4 bases, the J end lost 14 bases, and 14 bases lay between the germline ends. CDR3 size: 11 residues.